This T cell receptor beta chain was recorded in a study of tumor-infiltrating lymphocytes in primary liver carcinoma. About the study: Resecting the tumor surgically was how the patients' primary liver carcinoma was treated. Per sample, productive TCRbeta reads numbered roughly 3.5 to 7.5 million, similar across tissue types.

Reverse transcription of 500 ng total RNA with a constant-region primer produced TCR beta cDNA. Three rounds of nested multiplex PCR with slightly modified ARM-PCR produced TCR beta libraries. The study ran its first two PCR rounds for roughly 11 cycles each, using TRBV1-TRBV30 forward primers and a C-beta reverse primer. TCRdb re-derived calls from the multiplex PCR reads in MiXCR, one entry per CDR3 protein. The sample shows 180,000 or so distinct CDR3 sequences, less than 65% of them seen only once. The CDR3 is 16 amino acids. Trimming removed 6 bases from V and 2 bases from J, with 20 bases in between. Germline V gene lookup returns CDR1 MNHEY and CDR2 SVGAGI. Germline DNA was also extracted, and blood RNA derived from unsorted whole blood.

This receptor was taken from a middle-aged man with primary liver carcinoma and hepatitis B virus infection. This rearrangement joins TRBV6-5 to TRBJ2-7; D is undetermined. Sample: peripheral blood. The CDR3 protein is CASSPVSRRHPYEQYF. The DNA for the CDR3 is TGTGCCAGCAGCCCGGTTTCGCGCCGCCACCCCTACGAGCAGTACTTC.